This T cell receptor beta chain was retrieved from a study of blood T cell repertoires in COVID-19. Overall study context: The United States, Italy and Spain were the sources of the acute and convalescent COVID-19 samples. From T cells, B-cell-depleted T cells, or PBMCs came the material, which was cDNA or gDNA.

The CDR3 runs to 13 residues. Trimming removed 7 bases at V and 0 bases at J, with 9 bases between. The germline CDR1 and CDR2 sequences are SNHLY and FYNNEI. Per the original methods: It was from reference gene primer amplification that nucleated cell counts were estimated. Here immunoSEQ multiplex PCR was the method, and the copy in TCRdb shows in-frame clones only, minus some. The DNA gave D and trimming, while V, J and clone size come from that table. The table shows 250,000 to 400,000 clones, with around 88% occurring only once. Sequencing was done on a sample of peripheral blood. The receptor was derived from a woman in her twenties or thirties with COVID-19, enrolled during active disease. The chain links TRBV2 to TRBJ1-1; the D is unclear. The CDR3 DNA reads TGTGCCAGCAACGAGGCCATGAACACTGAAGCTTTCTTT. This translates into CASNEAMNTEAFF.